This T cell receptor (beta chain) is drawn from a study of response to subunit inactivated influenza vaccine. In TCRdb, the RT-PCR reads were re-called with MiXCR into one record per CDR3 protein. The sample holds roughly 780,000 distinct CDR3 sequences; about 18% are singletons and the top ten take roughly 10%. Only a few counts were recorded for this clonotype. There are 16 residues in the CDR3. V trimming: 6 bases; J trimming: 8 bases; junction bases outside the gene matches: 13. The sample was PBMCs from blood, taken 5 days after vaccination. The rearrangement links TRBV12-3 or TRBV12-4 to TRBJ2-1; 10 bases are shared with TRBD1. The sequence was collected from a man aged 45 to 65 who received an inactivated influenza vaccine. CDR3 coding DNA: TGTGCCAGCAGACAAAACGTGGGGACAGGGGACTATGAGCAGTTCTTC. It is translated as CASRQNVGTGDYEQFF.